Presented here are 7 T cell receptor beta chains from one specimen sequenced in a study of cytomegalovirus exposure and HLA in healthy donors. PCR used 60 Vbeta primers and 13 Jbeta primers. The assay was immunoSEQ multiplex PCR, and TCRdb's table has in-frame clones only and misses some. This sample carries 50,000 or so clones, about four fifths of them seen once, and the ten largest clones take 2.5%. Sequencing input: PBMCs. Source of these receptors: a boy aged 5-17 years in good health and CMV-seropositive.

The chain uses TRBV12-5 and TRBJ2-3; tentatively, D is TRBD1 (7 bases). The CDR3 extends over 16 amino acids. The V end was cut by 4 bases, the J end by 0 bases, with 14 bases between. Per the germline V gene, CDR1 is LGHNT and CDR2 is FRNRAP. CDR3 sequence: CASGSSRGTSTDTQYF. The CDR3 nucleotides are TGTGCTAGTGGTTCCTCCAGGGGGACTAGCACAGATACGCAGTATTTT.

The table lists this clone with a count of one. The chain employs TRBV5-1 and TRBJ1-6; 9 bases agree with TRBD1. CDR3 length: 15 residues. V lost 2 bases to trimming and J lost 8 bases; unmatched junction nucleotides: 5. Germline loops: CDR1 SGHRS, CDR2 YFSETQ. The CDR3 spells CASSLPTGGDSPLHF. The CDR3 coding sequence is TGCGCCAGCAGCTTACCAACAGGGGGCGATTCACCCCTCCACTTT. Full variable domain (remainder filled in from reference TRBV5-1 and TRBJ1-6): KAGVTQTPRYLIKTRGQQVTLSCSPISGHRSVSWYQQTPGQGLQFLFEYFSETQRNKGNFPGRFSGRQFSNSRSEMNVSTLELGDSALYLCASSLPTGGDSPLHFGNGTRLTVT.

This clone was seen a single time. The chain is built from TRBV6-6 and TRBJ2-7; a weak D match, TRBD2 (5 bases). The germline V gene has CDR1 MNHNY and CDR2 SVGAGI (reference sequence). With 5 bases removed from V and 3 bases from J, the gap between germline ends came to 11 bases. The CDR3 has 13 amino acids. The CDR3 nucleotides are TGTGCCAGCAGTGCCCGAGGGAACTACGAGCAGTACTTC. Protein: CASSARGNYEQYF.

This chain joins TRBV5-1 and TRBJ2-7; D not resolved. CDR3 length: 14 residues. With 4 bases removed from V and 2 bases from J, the gap between germline ends came to 13 bases. Germline lookup yields CDR1 SGHRS and CDR2 YFSETQ. In DNA, the CDR3 is TGCGCCAGCAGCGACGTGACAAGTCCCTACGAGCAGTACTTC. Encoded protein: CASSDVTSPYEQYF.

The rearrangement joins TRBV6-5 to TRBJ1-5, with 9 bases fitting TRBD1. V gave up 0 bases and J gave up 6 bases; unmatched junction bases: 3. CDR1 and CDR2 (germline): MNHEY, SVGAGI. The CDR3 is 15 amino acids. The CDR3 DNA is TGTGCCAGCAGTTACTCGGGACAGGGTAGTCAGCCCCAGCATTTT. Protein product: CASSYSGQGSQPQHF.

This chain uses TRBV23-1 with TRBJ2-5; 7 bases align to TRBD1. TRBV23-1 is assigned to the ORF class and has an uncertain function. The CDR3 is 15 amino acids. The V segment lost 6 bases and the J segment 5 bases; nucleotides outside the gene matches: 12. In nucleotides, the CDR3 is TGCGCCAGCAGAATCGACAGGGCCCAAGAGGAGACCCAGTACTTC. Translating it yields CASRIDRAQEETQYF.

This chain links TRBV7-2 with TRBJ1-1; D uncertain. CDR1 and CDR2 from the germline V gene are SGHTA and FQGNSA. Trimming left V 0 bases short and J 2 bases short, with 13 bases between. This CDR3 spans 16 amino acids. The CDR3 region has the DNA TGTGCCAGCAGCTTAGCGCAGAGGATACAAAACACTGAAGCTTTCTTT. Translation gives CASSLAQRIQNTEAFF.